These 23 T cell receptor beta chains share one sample of origin, sequenced in a study of T cell responses to AZD1222 COVID-19 vaccine. Clones were read by immunoSEQ multiplex PCR, and TCRdb kept only the in-frame ones, dropping some. Of 130,000 to 150,000 clones in the sample, roughly 87% were seen once. Sequencing was performed on peripheral blood, taken 28 days after the second AZD1222 dose. The source of these receptors is an adult who received the AZD1222 COVID-19 vaccine.

This clone was found once. The rearrangement joins TRBV4-1 to TRBJ1-5, with a weak D call TRBD1 (6 bases). The germline CDR1 and CDR2 sequences are MGHRA and YSYEKL. The CDR3 runs 13 residues. Trimming took off 4 bases at V and 4 bases at J, with 8 bases between the two ends. CDR3 sequence: CASSLRGNQPQHF. The CDR3 DNA reads as TGCGCCAGCAGCCTCAGGGGTAATCAGCCCCAGCATTTT.

This sequence joins TRBV28 and TRBJ2-7; TRBD2 agrees at 7 bases. Trimming at V came to 6 bases and at J to 5 bases, leaving 13 bases not matched to a gene. CDR1 MDHEN and CDR2 SYDVKM come from the germline V gene. The CDR3 covers 15 residues. Written as DNA, the CDR3 is TGTGCCAGCAGCCCCGGGGGAGGGCCTGAGGACGAGCAGTACTTC. Amino acid sequence: CASSPGGGPEDEQYF.

The chain has TRBV6-5 and TRBJ1-1; D possibly corresponds to TRBD1 (5 bases). This CDR3 has 14 residues. V lost 6 bases to trimming and J lost 2 bases, with 13 bases between them. Germline lookup yields CDR1 MNHEY and CDR2 SVGAGI. The CDR3 region is CASRASGANTEAFF. In DNA, the CDR3 is TGTGCCAGCAGAGCGTCCGGGGCCAACACTGAAGCTTTCTTT.

This sequence joins TRBV24-1 and TRBJ2-1; 10 nucleotides agree with TRBD2. J was trimmed by 0 bases and V by 4 bases; bases with no gene match: 5. This CDR3 has 17 residues. CDR1 is KGHDR, CDR2 SFDVKD, per germline. For the CDR3, the DNA is TGTGCCACCAGTGACCGGACTAGCGGAGCCTCCTACAATGAGCAGTTCTTC. Translated, it gives CATSDRTSGASYNEQFF.

This chain connects TRBV10-3 to TRBJ1-1, with D tentatively TRBD1 (6 bases). Germline V gene lookup returns CDR1 ENHRY and CDR2 SYGVKD. Between the trimmed V and J ends, which lost 11 bases and 3 bases, there was a span of 16 bases. This CDR3 is built from 13 residues. This CDR3 reads CAAGGSGDTEAFF. The CDR3 DNA reads as TGTGCCGCTGGGGGCTCTGGGGACACTGAAGCTTTCTTT.

The table lists this clone with a count of one. The chain employs TRBV5-4 and TRBJ1-1; a weak D match, TRBD1 (5 bases). Looked up from germline, CDR1 is SGHNT and CDR2 is YYREEE (reference sequence). Trimming left V 0 bases short and J 1 base short, with 10 bases between. The CDR3 totals 15 residues. The CDR3 DNA follows: TGTGCCAGCAGCTTGGGGGGACGGCCGAACACTGAAGCTTTCTTT. Encoded protein: CASSLGGRPNTEAFF.

The chain couples TRBV28 to TRBJ2-3; the match to TRBD1 covers 8 bases. The CDR3 covers 14 residues. V shed 3 bases, J shed 6 bases, and the junction held 5 bases outside the gene matches. Germline values: CDR1 MDHEN, CDR2 SYDVKM. CDR3 in DNA: TGTGCCAGCAGTTTGCCCAGGGGGCGGGATACGCAGTATTTT. As protein: CASSLPRGRDTQYF.

The chain employs TRBV11-2 and TRBJ1-6; unclear D gene. In germline, CDR1 is SGHAT, CDR2 FQNNGV. V was shortened by 3 bases and J by 5 bases, with 2 bases between the two germline ends. The CDR3 has 12 residues. The chain's CDR3 is CASSFDNSPLHF. Written as DNA, the CDR3 is TGTGCCAGCAGCTTTGATAATTCACCCCTCCACTTT.

The V call is TRBV27, the J call TRBJ2-1; possible D gene TRBD2, 7 bases. The CDR3 runs 15 residues. Germline CDR1 MNHEY, CDR2 SMNVEV (reference sequence). V lost 3 bases and J 3 bases, leaving 12 bases between the germline ends. The CDR3 DNA sequence: TGTGCCAGCAGTTTTTCGGGGGGCATCTACAATGAGCAGTTCTTC. Its protein product is CASSFSGGIYNEQFF.

This chain uses TRBV29-1 with TRBJ1-1; unclear D gene. This CDR3 spans 12 amino acids. CDR1 SQVTM and CDR2 ANQGSEA come from the germline V gene. Trimming shortened V by 3 bases and J by 3 bases, and 8 bases separated the two germline ends. CDR3 in amino acids: CSVEGLDTEAFF. CDR3 nucleotides: TGCAGCGTTGAGGGCCTGGACACTGAAGCTTTCTTT.

The chain employs TRBV9 and TRBJ1-5, with D tentatively TRBD1 (6 bases). This CDR3 region has 15 residues. V was cut by 7 bases and J by 8 bases, with 22 bases left in between. Germline V gene data show CDR1 as SGDLS and CDR2 as YYNGEE. CDR3 sequence (DNA): TGTGCCAGCGGCGGGGGCGCCATTAATAAGGAGCCCCAGCATTTT. This sequence encodes CASGGGAINKEPQHF.

The chain combines TRBV4-1 with TRBJ2-3; tentative D call: TRBD2 (6 bases). Trimming pared 1 base from V and 1 base from J, leaving 12 bases between. The CDR3 sequence is 16 residues long. CDR1 and CDR2 from the germline V gene are MGHRA and YSYEKL. The CDR3 loop reads CASSQGISGGTDTQYF. Written as DNA, the CDR3 is TGCGCCAGCAGCCAAGGAATTAGCGGAGGCACAGATACGCAGTATTTT.

The genes are TRBV30 and TRBJ2-7, with a weak D call TRBD1 (6 bases). CDR1 and CDR2 from the germline V gene are GTSNPN and SVGIG (reference sequence). The CDR3 is 11 residues long. Deletions cut 7 bases from V and 3 bases from J, with 10 bases between. CDR3 loop: CAYAGVYEQYF. The CDR3 coding sequence is TGTGCCTACGCAGGGGTCTACGAGCAGTACTTC.

The gene calls are TRBV6-2 or TRBV6-3 and TRBJ2-3; D perhaps matches TRBD2 (6 bases). Trimming removed 0 bases at V and 3 bases at J, with 13 bases between. This CDR3 is 16 amino acids long. Germline lookup yields CDR1 MNHEY and CDR2 SVGEGT. The DNA for the CDR3 is TGTGCCAGCAGTTACTCGATTGTTGCGGGGACAGATACGCAGTATTTT. Protein product: CASSYSIVAGTDTQYF.

The chain couples TRBV11-2 to TRBJ1-1, with D unclear. Germline CDR1 is SGHAT and CDR2 is FQNNGV. CDR3 length equals 13 residues. V gave up 3 bases and J gave up 4 bases, with 9 bases separating them. CDR3: CASSLTDSTEAFF. DNA for the CDR3: TGTGCCAGCAGCTTGACCGATAGCACTGAAGCTTTCTTT.

The chain is built from TRBV19 and TRBJ2-1; the match to TRBD1 covers 9 bases. In germline, CDR1 is LNHDA, CDR2 SQIVND (reference sequence). This CDR3 comprises 15 residues. The J segment lost 2 bases and the V segment lost 5 bases, leaving 4 bases of the junction unmatched. CDR3 residues: CASSGGQGPYNEQFF. For the CDR3, the DNA is TGTGCCAGTAGTGGGGGACAGGGACCCTACAATGAGCAGTTCTTC.

The chain uses TRBV5-1 and TRBJ1-5, with a weak D call TRBD1 (5 bases). Germline V lookup: CDR1 SGHRS, CDR2 YFSETQ. V dropped 0 bases and J dropped 1 base, with 11 bases sitting between them. The CDR3 consists of 16 residues. The DNA for the CDR3 is TGCGCCAGCAGCTTGGTCCCCTCAGGGAGCAATCAGCCCCAGCATTTT. The encoded protein is CASSLVPSGSNQPQHF.

The chain joins TRBV13 to TRBJ1-1; D not certain. Trimming stripped 4 bases from V and 4 bases from J, with 16 bases between. The germline gives CDR1 PRHDT, CDR2 FYEKMQ (reference sequence). The CDR3 loop spans 15 amino acids. CDR3 residues: CASSSRVAQSTEAFF. CDR3 DNA sequence: TGTGCCAGCAGCTCAAGGGTGGCCCAAAGCACTGAAGCTTTCTTT.

The chain couples TRBV7-9 to TRBJ1-4, with a possible D match to TRBD1 (6 bases). This CDR3 has 18 residues. With 4 bases removed from V and 5 bases from J, the gap between germline ends came to 23 bases. CDR1 SEHNR and CDR2 FQNEAQ come from the germline V gene (reference sequence). CDR3 protein: CASSSKRGGRSVNEKLFF. The DNA for the CDR3 is TGTGCCAGCAGCTCCAAACGCGGGGGGCGGTCCGTGAATGAAAAACTGTTTTTT.

The gene calls are TRBV6-5 and TRBJ1-5; TRBD1 matches 9 bases. The V segment lost 0 bases and the J segment 2 bases; nucleotides outside the gene matches: 2. Germline-derived CDR1 and CDR2 are MNHEY and SVGAGI. The CDR3 sequence is 16 residues long. CDR3 loop: CASSYSRQGGNQPQHF. CDR3 bases: TGTGCCAGCAGTTACTCGAGACAGGGGGGCAATCAGCCCCAGCATTTT.

The rearrangement uses TRBV24-1 and TRBJ2-3, with 10 bases aligning to TRBD2. In germline, CDR1 is KGHDR, CDR2 SFDVKD. The junction had 7 bases not matched to a gene; V was cut back by 5 bases and J by 6 bases. CDR3 length: 15 residues. The CDR3 region is CATSVIAGGQDTQYF. DNA of the CDR3: TGTGCCACCAGTGTGATAGCGGGAGGACAGGATACGCAGTATTTT.

The gene calls are TRBV7-2 and TRBJ1-3; no firm D call. V lost 2 bases, J lost 3 bases, and 8 bases lay in between. The CDR3 sequence is 14 residues long. Germline CDR1 reads SGHTA; CDR2 reads FQGNSA. For the CDR3, the DNA is TGTGCCAGCAGCTTAAGCGTTGGTGGAAACACCATATATTTT. It encodes CASSLSVGGNTIYF. Supplemented by reference TRBV7-2 and TRBJ1-3, the full variable domain reads GAGVSQSPSNKVTEKGKDVELRCDPISGHTALYWYRQSLGQGLEFLIYFQGNSAPDKSGLPSDRFSAERTGGSVSTLTIQRTQQEDSAVYLCASSLSVGGNTIYFGEGSWLTVV.

The chain employs TRBV11-3 and TRBJ2-7; D possibly corresponds to TRBD1 (6 bases). Germline V lookup: CDR1 SGHNT, CDR2 YENEEA. The CDR3 extends over 14 amino acids. The V end was cut by 5 bases, the J end by 2 bases, with 13 bases between. CDR3 residues: CASSRWDTPYEQYF. The CDR3 DNA sequence: TGTGCCAGCAGCCGGTGGGACACCCCCTACGAGCAGTACTTC.